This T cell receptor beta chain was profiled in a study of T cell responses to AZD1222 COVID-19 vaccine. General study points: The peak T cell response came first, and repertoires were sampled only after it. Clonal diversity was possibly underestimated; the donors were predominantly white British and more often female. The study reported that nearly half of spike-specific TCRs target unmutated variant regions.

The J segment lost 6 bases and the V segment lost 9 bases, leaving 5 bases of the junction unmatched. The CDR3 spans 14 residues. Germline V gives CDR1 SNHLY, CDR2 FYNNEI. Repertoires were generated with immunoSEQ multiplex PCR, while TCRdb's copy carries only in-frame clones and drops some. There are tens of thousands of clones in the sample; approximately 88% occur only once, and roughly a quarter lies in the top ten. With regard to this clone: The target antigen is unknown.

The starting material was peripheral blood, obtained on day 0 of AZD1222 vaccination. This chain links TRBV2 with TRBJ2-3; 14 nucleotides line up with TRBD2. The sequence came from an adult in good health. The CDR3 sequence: CARGTSGSGDTQYF. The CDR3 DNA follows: TGTGCCAGAGGGACTAGCGGGAGTGGGGATACGCAGTATTTT.